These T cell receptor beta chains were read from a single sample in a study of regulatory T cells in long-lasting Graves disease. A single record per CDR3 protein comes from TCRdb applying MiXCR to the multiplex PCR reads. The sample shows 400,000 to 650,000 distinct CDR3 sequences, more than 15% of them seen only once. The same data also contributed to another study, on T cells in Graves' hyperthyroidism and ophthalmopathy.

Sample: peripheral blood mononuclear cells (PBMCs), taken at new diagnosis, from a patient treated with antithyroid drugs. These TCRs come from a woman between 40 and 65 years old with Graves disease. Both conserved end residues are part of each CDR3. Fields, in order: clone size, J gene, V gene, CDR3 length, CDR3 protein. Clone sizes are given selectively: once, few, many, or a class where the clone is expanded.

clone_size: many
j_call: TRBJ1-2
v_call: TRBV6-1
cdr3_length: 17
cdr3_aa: CASSESSGGANNYGYTF

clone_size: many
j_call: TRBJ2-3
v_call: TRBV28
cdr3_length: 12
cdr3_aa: CASSSSRDTQYF

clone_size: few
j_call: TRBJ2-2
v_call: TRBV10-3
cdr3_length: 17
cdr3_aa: CAISESWSGGASGELFF

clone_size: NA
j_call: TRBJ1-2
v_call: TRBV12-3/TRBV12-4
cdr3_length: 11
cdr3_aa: CASRENYGYTF

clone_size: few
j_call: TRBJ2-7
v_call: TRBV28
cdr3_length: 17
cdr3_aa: CASSQVLGTGGFYEQYF

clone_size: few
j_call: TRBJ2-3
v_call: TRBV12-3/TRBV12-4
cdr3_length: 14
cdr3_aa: CASRADQSTDTQYF

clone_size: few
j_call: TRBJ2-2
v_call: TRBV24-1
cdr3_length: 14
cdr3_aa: CATQGPSNTGELFF

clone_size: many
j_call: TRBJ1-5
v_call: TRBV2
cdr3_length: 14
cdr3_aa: CASSPGQGEQPQHF

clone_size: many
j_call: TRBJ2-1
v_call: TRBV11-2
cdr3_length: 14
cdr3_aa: CASSRDRVHNEQFF

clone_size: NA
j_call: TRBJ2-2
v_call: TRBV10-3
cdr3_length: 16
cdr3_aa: CATEATSGVRTGELFF

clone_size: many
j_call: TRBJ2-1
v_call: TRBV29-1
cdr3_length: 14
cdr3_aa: CSATGTSKTNEQFF

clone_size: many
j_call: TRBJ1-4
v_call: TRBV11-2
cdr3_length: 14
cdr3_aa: CASSRTGSGEKLFF

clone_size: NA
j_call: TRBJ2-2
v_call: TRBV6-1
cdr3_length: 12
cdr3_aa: CASSNVGGELFF

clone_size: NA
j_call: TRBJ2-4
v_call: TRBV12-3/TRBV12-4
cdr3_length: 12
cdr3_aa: CASSLLKNIQYF

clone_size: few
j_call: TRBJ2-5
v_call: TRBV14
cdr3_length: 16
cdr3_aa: CASSQVPAGFQETQYF

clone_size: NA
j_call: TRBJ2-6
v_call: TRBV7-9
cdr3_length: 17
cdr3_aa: CASSTGHWISGANVLTF

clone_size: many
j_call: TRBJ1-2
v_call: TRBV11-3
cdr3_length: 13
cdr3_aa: CASSLDQTYGYTF

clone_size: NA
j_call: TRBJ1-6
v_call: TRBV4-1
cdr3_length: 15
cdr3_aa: CASSQDGRGNSPLHF

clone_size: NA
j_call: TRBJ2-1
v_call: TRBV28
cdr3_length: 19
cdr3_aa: CASSLFGRTGSFGNNEQFF

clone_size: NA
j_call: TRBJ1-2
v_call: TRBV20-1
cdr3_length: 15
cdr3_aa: CSARDLTGGNYGYTF

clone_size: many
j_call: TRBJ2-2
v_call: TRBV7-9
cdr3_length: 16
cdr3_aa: CASSPRLAEDTGELFF

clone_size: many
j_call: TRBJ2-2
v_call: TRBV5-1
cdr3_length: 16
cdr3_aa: CASSLGAGGIVGELFF

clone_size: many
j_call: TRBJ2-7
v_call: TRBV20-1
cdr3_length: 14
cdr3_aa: CSARDFHRAYEQYF

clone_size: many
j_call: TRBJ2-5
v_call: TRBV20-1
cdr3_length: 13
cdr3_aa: CSAKHSGVGTQYF

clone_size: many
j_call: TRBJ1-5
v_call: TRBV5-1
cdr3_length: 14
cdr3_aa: CASSLEGQGQPQHF

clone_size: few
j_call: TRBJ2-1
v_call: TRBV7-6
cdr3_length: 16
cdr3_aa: CASSLGVATIYNEQFF

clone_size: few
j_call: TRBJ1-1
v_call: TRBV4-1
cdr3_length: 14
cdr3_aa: CASSQDTGNTEAFF

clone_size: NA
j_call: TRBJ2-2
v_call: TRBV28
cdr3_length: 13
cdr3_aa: CASSGGPTGELFF

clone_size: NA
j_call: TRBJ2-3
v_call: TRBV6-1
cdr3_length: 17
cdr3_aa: CASSLSPGQGITDTQYF

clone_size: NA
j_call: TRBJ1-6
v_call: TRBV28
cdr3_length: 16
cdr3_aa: CASSFLTGVLNSPLHF

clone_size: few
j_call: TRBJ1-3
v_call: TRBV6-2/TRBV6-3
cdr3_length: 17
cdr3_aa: CASSAQTGRIIGNTIYF

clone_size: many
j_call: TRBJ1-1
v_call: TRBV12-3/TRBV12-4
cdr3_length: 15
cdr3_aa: CASSEQGAVNTEAFF

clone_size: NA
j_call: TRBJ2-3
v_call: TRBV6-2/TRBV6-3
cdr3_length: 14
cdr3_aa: CASSLREGLNTQYF